This T cell receptor beta chain was recorded in a study of blood T cell repertoires in COVID-19. Turning to the study itself: From the United States, Italy and Spain came samples of acute and convalescent COVID-19.

This clone was recorded only once. This CDR3 has 14 residues. The germline V gene has CDR1 KGHSH and CDR2 LQKENI. After removal of 5 bases from V and 2 bases from J, the junction contained 3 bases not matched to a gene. TCRdb's copy holds only in-frame clones and misses some; the assay was immunoSEQ multiplex PCR. The data show 300,000 to 400,000 clones, roughly 91% seen once. J is TRBJ1-5 and V is TRBV18; 7 bases are shared with TRBD1. The sequence came from a man aged 45 to 65 with active or convalescent COVID-19. Sequencing was carried out using peripheral blood. The CDR3 region is CASSSGQGNQPQHF. In nucleotides, the CDR3 is TGTGCCAGCTCATCCGGACAGGGCAATCAGCCCCAGCATTTT.